These 3 T cell receptor beta chains were sequenced from one sample in a study of blood T cell repertoires in COVID-19. Libraries were prepared by immunoSEQ multiplex PCR; TCRdb keeps only in-frame clonotypes and omits some of them. Seen here are some 250,000 clones, roughly 83% observed once, and the top ten hold 9% to 15%. What was sequenced was peripheral blood. These receptors were obtained from a man at least 80 years old with acute or convalescent COVID-19.

The rearrangement joins TRBV5-4 to TRBJ2-2, with 7 bases fitting TRBD1. CDR1 and CDR2 (germline): SGHNT, YYREEE (reference sequence). J lost 1 base, V lost 3 bases, and 3 bases had no gene match. The CDR3 sequence is 15 residues long. CDR3 sequence (DNA): TGTGCCAGCAGCTGGGGACAGCGGAACACCGGGGAGCTGTTTTTT. Protein product: CASSWGQRNTGELFF.

This clone occurred once. V is TRBV6-5 and J is TRBJ1-5; D remains unclear. V lost 4 bases and J lost 5, with 9 bases in between. Germline-derived CDR1 and CDR2 are MNHEY and SVGAGI. The CDR3 has 13 amino acids. The CDR3 DNA follows: TGTGCCAGCAGTTCCTTATCTCATCAGCCCCAGCATTTT. Its translation: CASSSLSHQPQHF.

The gene calls are TRBV18 and TRBJ2-7, with 8 positions matching TRBD2. V lost 6 bases, J lost 6 bases, and 10 bases stayed unmatched. Germline assignment: CDR1 KGHSH and CDR2 LQKENI. The CDR3 has 14 amino acids. CDR3 DNA: TGTGCCAGCTCCCCGTCGGGAGGGGCGGGCGAGCAGTACTTC. Translating gives CASSPSGGAGEQYF. Drawing the rest from reference TRBV18 and TRBJ2-7, the complete variable domain is NAGVMQNPRHLVRRRGQEARLRCSPMKGHSHVYWYRQLPEEGLKFMVYLQKENIIDESGMPKERFSAEFPKEGPSILRIQQVVRGDSAAYFCASSPSGGAGEQYFGPGTRLTVT.